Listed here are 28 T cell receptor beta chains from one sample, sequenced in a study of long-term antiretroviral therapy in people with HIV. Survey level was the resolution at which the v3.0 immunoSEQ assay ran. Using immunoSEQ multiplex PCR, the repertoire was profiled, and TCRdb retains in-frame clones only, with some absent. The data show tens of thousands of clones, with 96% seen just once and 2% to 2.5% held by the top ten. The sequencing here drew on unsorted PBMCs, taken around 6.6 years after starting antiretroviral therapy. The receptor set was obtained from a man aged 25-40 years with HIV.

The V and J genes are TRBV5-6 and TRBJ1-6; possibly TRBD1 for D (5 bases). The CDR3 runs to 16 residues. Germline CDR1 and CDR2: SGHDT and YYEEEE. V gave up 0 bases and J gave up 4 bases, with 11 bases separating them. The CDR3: CASSLGGVGYNSPLHF. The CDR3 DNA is TGTGCCAGCAGCTTGGGAGGGGTCGGTTATAATTCACCCCTCCACTTT.

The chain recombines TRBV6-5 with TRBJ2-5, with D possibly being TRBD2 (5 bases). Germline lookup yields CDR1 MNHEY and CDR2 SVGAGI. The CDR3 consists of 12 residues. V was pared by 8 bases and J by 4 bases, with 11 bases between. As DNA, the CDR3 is TGTGCCAGCGAGGGCGAAACAGAGACCCAGTACTTC. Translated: CASEGETETQYF.

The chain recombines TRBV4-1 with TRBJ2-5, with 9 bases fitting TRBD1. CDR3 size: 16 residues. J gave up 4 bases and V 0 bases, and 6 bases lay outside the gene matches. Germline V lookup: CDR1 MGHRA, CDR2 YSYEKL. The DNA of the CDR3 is TGCGCCAGCAGCCAAGAAGACAGGGGGTGGGGAGAGACCCAGTACTTC. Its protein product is CASSQEDRGWGETQYF.

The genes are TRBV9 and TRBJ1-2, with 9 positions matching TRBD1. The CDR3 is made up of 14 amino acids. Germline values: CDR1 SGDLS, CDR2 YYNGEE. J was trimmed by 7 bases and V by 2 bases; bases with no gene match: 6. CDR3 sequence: CASSVLGTGTGYTF. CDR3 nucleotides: TGTGCCAGCAGCGTCCTCGGGACAGGGACTGGCTACACCTTC.

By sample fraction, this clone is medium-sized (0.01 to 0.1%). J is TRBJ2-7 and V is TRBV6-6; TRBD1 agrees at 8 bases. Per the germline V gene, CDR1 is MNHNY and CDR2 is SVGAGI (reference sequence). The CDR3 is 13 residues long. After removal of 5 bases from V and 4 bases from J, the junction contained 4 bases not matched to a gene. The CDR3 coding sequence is TGTGCCAGCAGTCCGGACAGGGTGTACGAGCAGTACTTC. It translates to CASSPDRVYEQYF.

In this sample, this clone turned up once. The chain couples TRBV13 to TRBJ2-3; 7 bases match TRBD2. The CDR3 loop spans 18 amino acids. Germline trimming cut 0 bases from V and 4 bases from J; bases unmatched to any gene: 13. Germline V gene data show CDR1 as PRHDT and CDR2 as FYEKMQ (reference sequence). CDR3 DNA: TGTGCCAGCAGCTTAGGCTTAAATTCAGCGGGATCCCCAGATACGCAGTATTTT. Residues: CASSLGLNSAGSPDTQYF.

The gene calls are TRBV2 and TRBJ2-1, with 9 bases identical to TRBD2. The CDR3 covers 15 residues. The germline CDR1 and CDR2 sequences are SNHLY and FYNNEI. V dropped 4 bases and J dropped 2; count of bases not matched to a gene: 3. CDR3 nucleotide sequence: TGTGCCAGCAGTGGGCGGGAGGGGACCTACAATGAGCAGTTCTTC. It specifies CASSGREGTYNEQFF. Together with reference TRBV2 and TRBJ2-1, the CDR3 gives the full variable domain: EPEVTQTPSHQVTQMGQEVILRCVPISNHLYFYWYRQILGQKVEFLVSFYNNEISEKSEIFDDQFSVERPDGSNFTLKIRSTKLEDSAMYFCASSGREGTYNEQFFGPGTRLTVL.

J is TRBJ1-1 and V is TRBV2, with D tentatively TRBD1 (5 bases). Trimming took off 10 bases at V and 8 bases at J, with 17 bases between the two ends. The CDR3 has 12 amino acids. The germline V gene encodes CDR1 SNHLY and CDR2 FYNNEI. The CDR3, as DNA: TGTGCCACCCGTACAGGCCCTAAGGAAGCTTTCTTT. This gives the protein CATRTGPKEAFF. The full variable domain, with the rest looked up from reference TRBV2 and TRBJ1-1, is EPEVTQTPSHQVTQMGQEVILRCVPISNHLYFYWYRQILGQKVEFLVSFYNNEISEKSEIFDDQFSVERPDGSNFTLKIRSTKLEDSAMYFCATRTGPKEAFFGQGTRLTVV.

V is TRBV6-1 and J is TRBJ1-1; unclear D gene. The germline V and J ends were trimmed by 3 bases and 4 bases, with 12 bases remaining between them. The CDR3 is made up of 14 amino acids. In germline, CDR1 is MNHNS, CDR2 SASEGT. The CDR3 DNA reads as TGTGCCAGCAGTGAGTCCTGGGGAGGCACTGAAGCTTTCTTT. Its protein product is CASSESWGGTEAFF.

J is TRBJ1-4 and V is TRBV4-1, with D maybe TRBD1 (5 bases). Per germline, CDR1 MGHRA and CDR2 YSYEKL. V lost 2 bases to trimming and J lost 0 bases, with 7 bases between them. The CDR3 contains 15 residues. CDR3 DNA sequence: TGCGCCAGCAGCCAACCGGGGGCAACTAATGAAAAACTGTTTTTT. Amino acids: CASSQPGATNEKLFF.

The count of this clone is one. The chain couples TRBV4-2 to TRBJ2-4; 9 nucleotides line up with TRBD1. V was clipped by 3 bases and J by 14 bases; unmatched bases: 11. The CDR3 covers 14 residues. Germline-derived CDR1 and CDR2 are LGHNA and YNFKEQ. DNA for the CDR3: TGTGCCAGCAGCCAGAGGGGACAGGGCGGCGCTGAGTACTTC. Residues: CASSQRGQGGAEYF.

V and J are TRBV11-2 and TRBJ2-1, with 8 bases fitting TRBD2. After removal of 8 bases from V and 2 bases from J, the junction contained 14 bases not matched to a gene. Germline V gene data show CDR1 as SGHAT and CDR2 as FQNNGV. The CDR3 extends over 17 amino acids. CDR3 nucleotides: TGTGCCAGCGCTGGGGGTCCAGCGGGGGATCCCTACAATGAGCAGTTCTTC. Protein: CASAGGPAGDPYNEQFF.

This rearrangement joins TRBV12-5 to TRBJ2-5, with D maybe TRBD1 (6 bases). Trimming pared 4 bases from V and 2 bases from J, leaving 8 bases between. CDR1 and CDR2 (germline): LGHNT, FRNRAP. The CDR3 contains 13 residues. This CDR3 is CASGWDTQETQYF. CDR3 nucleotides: TGTGCTAGTGGTTGGGACACGCAAGAGACCCAGTACTTC.

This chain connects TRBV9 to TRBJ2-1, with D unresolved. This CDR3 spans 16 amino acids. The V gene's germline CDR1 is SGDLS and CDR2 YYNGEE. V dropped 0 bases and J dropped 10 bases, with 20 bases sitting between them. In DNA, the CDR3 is TGTGCCAGCAGCGTAGGGGGAATCAGAGCGAAAGGAGAGCAGTTCTTC. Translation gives CASSVGGIRAKGEQFF.

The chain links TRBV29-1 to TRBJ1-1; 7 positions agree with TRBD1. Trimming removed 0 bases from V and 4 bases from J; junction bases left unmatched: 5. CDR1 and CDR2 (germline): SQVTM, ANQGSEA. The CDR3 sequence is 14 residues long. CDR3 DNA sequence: TGCAGCGTTGAAGATTCTACAGGGGCCACTGAAGCTTTCTTT. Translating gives CSVEDSTGATEAFF.

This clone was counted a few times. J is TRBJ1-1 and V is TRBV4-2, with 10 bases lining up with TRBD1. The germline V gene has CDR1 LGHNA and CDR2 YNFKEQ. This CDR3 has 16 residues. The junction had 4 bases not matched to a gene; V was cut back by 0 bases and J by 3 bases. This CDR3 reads CASSQEGQGRDTEAFF. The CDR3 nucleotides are TGTGCCAGCAGCCAAGAGGGACAGGGGAGGGACACTGAAGCTTTCTTT.

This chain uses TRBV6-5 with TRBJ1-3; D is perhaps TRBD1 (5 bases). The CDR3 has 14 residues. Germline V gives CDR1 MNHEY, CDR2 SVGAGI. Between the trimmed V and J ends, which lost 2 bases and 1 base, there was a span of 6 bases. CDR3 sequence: CASSYTGSGNTIYF. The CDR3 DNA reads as TGTGCCAGCAGTTACACAGGTTCTGGAAACACCATATATTTT.

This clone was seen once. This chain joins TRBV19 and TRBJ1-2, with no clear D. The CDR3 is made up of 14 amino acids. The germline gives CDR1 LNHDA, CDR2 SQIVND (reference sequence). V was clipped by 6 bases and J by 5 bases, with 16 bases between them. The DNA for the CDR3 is TGTGCCAGTAGCCCCTACGGGATCCCATATGGCTACACCTTC. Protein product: CASSPYGIPYGYTF.

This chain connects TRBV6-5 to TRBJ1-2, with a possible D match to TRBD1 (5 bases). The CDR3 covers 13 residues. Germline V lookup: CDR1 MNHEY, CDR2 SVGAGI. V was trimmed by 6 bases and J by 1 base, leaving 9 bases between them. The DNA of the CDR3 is TGTGCCAGCAGCGCGGGGGGTAACTATGGCTACACCTTC. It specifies CASSAGGNYGYTF.

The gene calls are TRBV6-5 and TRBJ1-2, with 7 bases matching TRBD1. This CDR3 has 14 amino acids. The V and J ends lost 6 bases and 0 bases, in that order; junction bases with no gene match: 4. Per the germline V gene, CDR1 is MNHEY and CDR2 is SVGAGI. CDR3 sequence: CASSYRGPNYGYTF. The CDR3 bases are TGTGCCAGCAGCTACAGGGGACCTAACTATGGCTACACCTTC.

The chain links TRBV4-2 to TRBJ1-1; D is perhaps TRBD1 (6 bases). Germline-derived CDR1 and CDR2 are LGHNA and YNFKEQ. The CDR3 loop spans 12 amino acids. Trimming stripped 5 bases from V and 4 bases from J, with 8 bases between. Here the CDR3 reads CASSEGGTEAFF. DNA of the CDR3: TGTGCCAGCAGCGAGGGGGGCACTGAAGCTTTCTTT.

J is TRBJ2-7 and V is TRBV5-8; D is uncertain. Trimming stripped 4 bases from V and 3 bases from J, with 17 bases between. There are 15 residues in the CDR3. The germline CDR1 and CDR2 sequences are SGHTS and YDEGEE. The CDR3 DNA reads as TGTGCCAGCAGCGCCCCCAACCCAGTCAACTACGAGCAGTACTTC. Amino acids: CASSAPNPVNYEQYF.

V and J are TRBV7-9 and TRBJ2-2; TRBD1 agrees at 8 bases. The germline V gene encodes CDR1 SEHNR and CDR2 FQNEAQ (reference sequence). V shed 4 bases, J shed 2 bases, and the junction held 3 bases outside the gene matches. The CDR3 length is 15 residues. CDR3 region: CASSSTGGNTGELFF. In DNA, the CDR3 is TGTGCCAGCAGCTCTACAGGGGGAAACACCGGGGAGCTGTTTTTT.

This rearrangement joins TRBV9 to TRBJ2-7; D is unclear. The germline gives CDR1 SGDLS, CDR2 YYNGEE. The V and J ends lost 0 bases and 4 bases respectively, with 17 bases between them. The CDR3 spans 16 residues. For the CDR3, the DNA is TGTGCCAGCAGCGTAGCAAGGGTTACCTCGTGGTACGAGCAGTACTTC. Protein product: CASSVARVTSWYEQYF.

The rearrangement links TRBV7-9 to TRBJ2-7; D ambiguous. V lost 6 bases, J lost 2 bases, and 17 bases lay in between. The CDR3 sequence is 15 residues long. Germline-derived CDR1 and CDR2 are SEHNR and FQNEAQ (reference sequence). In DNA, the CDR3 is TGTGCCAGCAGACCGTGGGCGGAAGACGCCTACGAGCAGTACTTC. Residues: CASRPWAEDAYEQYF.

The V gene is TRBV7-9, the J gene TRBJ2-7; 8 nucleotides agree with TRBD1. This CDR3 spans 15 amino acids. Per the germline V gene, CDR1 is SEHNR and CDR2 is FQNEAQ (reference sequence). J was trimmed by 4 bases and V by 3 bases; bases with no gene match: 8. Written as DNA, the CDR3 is TGTGCCAGCAGCTTCCCTGGACAGGGTGGGTACGAGCAGTACTTC. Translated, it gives CASSFPGQGGYEQYF.

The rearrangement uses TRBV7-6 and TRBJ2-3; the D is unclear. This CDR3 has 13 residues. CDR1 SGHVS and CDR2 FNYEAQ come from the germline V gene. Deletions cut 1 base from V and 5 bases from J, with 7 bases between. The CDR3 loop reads CASSLGAGDTQYF. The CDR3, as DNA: TGTGCCAGCAGCTTAGGTGCCGGAGATACGCAGTATTTT. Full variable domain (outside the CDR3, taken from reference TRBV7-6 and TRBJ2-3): GAGVSQSPRYKVTKRGQDVALRCDPISGHVSLYWYRQALGQGPEFLTYFNYEAQQDKSGLPNDRFSAERPEGSISTLTIQRTEQRDSAMYRCASSLGAGDTQYFGPGTRLTVL.

CDR3 sequence: CASSPPCLAGDLGTGELFF. The CDR3 region has the DNA TGTGCCAGCAGCCCACCTTGTCTAGCGGGAGATTTGGGGACCGGGGAGCTGTTTTTT. The V gene is TRBV21-1, the J gene TRBJ2-2; the D segment call TRBD2 is taken from the table without a DNA check. TRBV21-1 is shown as a pseudogene. The CDR3 length is 19 residues.